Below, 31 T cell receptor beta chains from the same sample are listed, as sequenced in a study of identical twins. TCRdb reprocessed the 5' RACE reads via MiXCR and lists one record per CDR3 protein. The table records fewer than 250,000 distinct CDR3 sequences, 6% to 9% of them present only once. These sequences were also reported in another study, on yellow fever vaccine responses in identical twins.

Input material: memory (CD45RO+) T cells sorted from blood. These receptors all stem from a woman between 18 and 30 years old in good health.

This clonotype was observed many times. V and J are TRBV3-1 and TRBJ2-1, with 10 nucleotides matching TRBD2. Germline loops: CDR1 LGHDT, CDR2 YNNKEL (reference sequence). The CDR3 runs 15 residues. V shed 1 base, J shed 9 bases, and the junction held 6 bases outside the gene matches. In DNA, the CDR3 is TGTGCCAGCAGCCAAGGGAGACTAGCGGGTAGTGAGCAGTTCTTC. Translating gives CASSQGRLAGSEQFF.

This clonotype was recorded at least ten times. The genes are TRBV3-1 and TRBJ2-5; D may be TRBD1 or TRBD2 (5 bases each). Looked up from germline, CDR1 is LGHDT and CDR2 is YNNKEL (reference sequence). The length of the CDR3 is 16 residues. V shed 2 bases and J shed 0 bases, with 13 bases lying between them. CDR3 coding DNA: TGTGCCAGCAGCCAAACGAGGGGCCCGTACCAAGAGACCCAGTACTTC. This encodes CASSQTRGPYQETQYF.

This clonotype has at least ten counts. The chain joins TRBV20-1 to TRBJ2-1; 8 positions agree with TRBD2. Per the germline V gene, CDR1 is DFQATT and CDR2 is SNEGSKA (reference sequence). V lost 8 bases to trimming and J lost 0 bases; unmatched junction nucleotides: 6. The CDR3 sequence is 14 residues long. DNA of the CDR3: TGCAGTCCAATAGCGGGGAGCTCCTACAATGAGCAGTTCTTC. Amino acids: CSPIAGSSYNEQFF.

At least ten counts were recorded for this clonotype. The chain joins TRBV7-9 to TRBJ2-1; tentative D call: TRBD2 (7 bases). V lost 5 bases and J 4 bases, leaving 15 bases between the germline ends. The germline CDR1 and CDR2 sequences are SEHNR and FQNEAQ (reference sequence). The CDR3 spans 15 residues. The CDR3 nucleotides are TGTGCCAGCAGCCAACGGGGGGACACATACAATGAGCAGTTCTTC. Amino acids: CASSQRGDTYNEQFF.

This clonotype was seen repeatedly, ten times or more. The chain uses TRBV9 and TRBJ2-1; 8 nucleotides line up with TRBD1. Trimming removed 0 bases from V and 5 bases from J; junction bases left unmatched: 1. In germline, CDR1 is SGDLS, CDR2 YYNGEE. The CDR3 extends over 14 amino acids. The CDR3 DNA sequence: TGTGCCAGCAGCGTAGGGACAGGGCACAATGAGCAGTTCTTC. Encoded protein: CASSVGTGHNEQFF.

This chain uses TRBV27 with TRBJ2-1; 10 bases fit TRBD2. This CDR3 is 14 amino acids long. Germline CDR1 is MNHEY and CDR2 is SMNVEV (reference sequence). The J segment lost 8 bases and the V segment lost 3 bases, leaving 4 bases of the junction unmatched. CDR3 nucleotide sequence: TGTGCCAGCAGTTTGGGACTAGCGAAATATGAGCAGTTCTTC. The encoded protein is CASSLGLAKYEQFF.

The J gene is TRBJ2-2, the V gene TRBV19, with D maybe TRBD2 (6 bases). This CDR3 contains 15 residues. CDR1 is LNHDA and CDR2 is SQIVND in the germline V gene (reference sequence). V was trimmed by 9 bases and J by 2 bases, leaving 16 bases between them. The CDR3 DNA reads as TGTGCCAGCCTAGAGGACTATACAAACACCGGGGAGCTGTTTTTT. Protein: CASLEDYTNTGELFF.

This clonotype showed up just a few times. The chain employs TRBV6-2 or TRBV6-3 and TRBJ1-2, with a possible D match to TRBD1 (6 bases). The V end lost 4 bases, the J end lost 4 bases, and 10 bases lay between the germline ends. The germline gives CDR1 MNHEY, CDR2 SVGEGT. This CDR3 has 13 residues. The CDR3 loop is CASSFEDSYGYTF. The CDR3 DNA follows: TGTGCCAGCAGTTTTGAGGACAGCTATGGCTACACCTTC.

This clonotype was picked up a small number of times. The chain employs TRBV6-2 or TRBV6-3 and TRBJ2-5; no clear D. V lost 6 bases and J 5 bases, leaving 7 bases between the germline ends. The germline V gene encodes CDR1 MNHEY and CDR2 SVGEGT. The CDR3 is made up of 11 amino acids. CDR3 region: CASREWETQYF. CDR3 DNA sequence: TGTGCCAGCAGGGAATGGGAGACCCAGTACTTC.

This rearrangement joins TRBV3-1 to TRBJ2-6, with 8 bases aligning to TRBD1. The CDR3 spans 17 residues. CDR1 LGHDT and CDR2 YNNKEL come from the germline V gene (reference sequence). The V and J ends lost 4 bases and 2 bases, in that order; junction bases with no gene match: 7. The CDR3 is CASSLRTGRTGANVLTF. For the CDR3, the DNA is TGTGCCAGCAGCCTTCGGACAGGGAGAACTGGGGCCAACGTCCTGACTTTC.

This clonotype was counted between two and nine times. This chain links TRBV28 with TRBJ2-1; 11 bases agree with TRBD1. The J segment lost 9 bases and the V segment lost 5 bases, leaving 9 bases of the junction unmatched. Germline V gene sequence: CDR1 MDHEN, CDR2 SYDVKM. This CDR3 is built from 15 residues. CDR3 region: CASSDPGQGEVEQFF. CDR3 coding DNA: TGTGCCAGCAGTGACCCGGGACAGGGGGAAGTTGAGCAGTTCTTC.

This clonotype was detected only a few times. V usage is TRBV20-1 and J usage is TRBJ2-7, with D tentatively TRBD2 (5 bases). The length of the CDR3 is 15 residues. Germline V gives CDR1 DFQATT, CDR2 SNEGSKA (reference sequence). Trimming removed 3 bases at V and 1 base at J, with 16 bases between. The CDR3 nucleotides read TGCAGTGCTAGCGGTGAATCCCGAGGGTCCTACGAGCAGTACTTC. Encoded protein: CSASGESRGSYEQYF.

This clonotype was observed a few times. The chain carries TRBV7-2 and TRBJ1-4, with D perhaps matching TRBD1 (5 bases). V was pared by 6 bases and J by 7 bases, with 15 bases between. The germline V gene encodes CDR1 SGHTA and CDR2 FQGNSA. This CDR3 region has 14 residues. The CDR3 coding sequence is TGTGCCAGCAGACTCGGACAACCAGGTGAAAAACTGTTTTTT. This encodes CASRLGQPGEKLFF.

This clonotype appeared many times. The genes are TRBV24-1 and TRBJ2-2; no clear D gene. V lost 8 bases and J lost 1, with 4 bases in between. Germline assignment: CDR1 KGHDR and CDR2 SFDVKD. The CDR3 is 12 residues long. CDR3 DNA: TGTGCCACCAAAAAGAACACCGGGGAGCTGTTTTTT. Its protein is CATKKNTGELFF.

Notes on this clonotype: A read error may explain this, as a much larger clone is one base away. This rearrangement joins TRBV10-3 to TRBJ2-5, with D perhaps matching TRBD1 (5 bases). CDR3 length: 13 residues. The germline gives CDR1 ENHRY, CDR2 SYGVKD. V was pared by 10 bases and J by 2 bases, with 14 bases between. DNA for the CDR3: TGTGCCACCAGGTACAGGAAGCAAGAGACCCAGTACTTC. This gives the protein CATRYRKQETQYF.

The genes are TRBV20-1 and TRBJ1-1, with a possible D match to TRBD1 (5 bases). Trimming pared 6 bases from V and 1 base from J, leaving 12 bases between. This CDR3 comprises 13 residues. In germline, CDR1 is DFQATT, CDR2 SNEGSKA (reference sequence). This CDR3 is CSAIQASNTEAFF. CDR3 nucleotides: TGCAGTGCCATACAGGCCTCGAACACTGAAGCTTTCTTT.

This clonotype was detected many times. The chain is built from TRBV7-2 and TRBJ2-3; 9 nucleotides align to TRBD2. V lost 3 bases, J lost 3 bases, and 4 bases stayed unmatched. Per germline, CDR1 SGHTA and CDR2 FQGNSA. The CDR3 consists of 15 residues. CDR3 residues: CASSFRGLATDTQYF. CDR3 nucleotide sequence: TGTGCCAGCAGCTTCAGAGGACTAGCGACAGATACGCAGTATTTT.

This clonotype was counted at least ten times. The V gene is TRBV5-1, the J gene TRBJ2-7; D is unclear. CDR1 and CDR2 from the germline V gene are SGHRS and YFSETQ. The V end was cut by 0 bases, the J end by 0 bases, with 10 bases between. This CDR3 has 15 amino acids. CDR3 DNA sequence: TGCGCCAGCAGCTTGGGTGGTGCTAGCTCCTACGAGCAGTACTTC. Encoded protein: CASSLGGASSYEQYF.

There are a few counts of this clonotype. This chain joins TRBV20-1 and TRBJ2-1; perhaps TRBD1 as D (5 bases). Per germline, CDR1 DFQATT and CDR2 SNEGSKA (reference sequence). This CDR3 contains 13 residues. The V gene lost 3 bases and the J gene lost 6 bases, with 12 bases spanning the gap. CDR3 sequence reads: CSASQGLVNEQFF. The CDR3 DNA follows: TGCAGTGCTAGCCAGGGATTAGTCAATGAGCAGTTCTTC.

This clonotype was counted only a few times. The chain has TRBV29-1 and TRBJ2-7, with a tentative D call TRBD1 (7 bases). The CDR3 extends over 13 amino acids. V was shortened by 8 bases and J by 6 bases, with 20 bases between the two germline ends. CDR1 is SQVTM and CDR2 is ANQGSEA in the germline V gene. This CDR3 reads CSPLAGQWVEQYF. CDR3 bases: TGCAGCCCACTGGCGGGACAGTGGGTCGAGCAGTACTTC.

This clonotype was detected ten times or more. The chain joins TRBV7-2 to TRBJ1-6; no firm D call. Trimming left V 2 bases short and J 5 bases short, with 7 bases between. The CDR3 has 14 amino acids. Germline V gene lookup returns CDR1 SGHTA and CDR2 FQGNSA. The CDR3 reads CASSLKRDNSPLHF. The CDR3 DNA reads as TGTGCCAGCAGCTTAAAAAGGGATAATTCACCCCTCCACTTT.

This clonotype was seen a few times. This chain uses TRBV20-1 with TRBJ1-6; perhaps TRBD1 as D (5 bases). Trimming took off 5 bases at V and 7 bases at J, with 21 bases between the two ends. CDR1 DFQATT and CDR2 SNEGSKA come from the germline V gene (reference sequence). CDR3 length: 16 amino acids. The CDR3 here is CSAATTGGRPNSPLHF. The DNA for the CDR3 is TGCAGTGCTGCCACTACAGGAGGGCGGCCAAATTCACCCCTCCACTTT.

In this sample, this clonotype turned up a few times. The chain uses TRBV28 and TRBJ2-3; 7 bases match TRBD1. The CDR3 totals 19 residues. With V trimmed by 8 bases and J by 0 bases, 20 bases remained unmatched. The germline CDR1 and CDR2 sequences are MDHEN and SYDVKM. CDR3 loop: CASYGGFDRANPSTDTQYF. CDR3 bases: TGTGCCAGCTACGGAGGATTCGACAGGGCTAACCCTAGCACAGATACGCAGTATTTT.

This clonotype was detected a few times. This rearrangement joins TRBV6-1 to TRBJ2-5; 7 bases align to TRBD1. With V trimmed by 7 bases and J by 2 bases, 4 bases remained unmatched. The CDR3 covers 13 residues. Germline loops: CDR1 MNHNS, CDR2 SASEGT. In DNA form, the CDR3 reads TGTGCCAGCAAGCCAGGGGGTCAAGAGACCCAGTACTTC. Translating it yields CASKPGGQETQYF.

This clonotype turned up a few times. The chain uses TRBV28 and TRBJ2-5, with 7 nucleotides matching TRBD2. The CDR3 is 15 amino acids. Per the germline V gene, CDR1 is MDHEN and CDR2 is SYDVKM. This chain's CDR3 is CGPSGTPQQQETQYF. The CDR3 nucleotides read TGTGGACCTAGCGGAACACCCCAACAACAAGAGACCCAGTACTTC.

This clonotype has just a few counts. The CDR3 region is CASSQDWRGPTDTQYF. In DNA, the CDR3 is TGTGCCAGCAGCCAAGATTGGCGGGGACCCACAGATACGCAGTATTTT. This rearrangement joins TRBV3-1 to TRBJ2-3; D may be TRBD2 (6 bases). This CDR3 is 16 amino acids long. Per the germline V gene, CDR1 is LGHDT and CDR2 is YNNKEL (reference sequence). V lost 0 bases to trimming and J lost 2 bases, with 12 bases between them.

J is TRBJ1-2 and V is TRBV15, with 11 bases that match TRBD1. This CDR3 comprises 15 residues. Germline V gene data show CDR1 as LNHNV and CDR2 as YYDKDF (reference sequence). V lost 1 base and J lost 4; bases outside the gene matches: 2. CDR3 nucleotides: TGTGCCACCAGCAGAGGGGGACAGGGGGGCTATGGCTACACCTTC. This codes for CATSRGGQGGYGYTF.

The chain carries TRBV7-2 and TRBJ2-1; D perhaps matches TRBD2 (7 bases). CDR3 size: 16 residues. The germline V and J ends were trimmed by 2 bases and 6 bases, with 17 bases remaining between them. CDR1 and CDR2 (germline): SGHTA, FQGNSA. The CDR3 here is CASSLKGGGTGNEQFF. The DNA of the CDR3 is TGTGCCAGCAGCTTAAAGGGAGGGGGGACCGGCAATGAGCAGTTCTTC.

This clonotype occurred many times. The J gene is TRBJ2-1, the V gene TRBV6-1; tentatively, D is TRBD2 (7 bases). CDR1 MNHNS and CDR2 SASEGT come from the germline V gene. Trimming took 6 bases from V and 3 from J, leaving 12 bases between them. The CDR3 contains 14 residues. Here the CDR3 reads CASRPGEGYNEQFF. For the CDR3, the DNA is TGTGCCAGCAGGCCAGGGGAGGGCTACAATGAGCAGTTCTTC.

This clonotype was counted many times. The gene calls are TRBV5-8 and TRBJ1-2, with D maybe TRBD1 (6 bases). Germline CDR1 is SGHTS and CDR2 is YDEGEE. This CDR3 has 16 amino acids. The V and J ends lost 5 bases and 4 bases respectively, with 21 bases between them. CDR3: CASRKSRGTTLYGYTF. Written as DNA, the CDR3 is TGTGCCAGCAGAAAAAGTAGAGGGACAACTCTCTATGGCTACACCTTC.

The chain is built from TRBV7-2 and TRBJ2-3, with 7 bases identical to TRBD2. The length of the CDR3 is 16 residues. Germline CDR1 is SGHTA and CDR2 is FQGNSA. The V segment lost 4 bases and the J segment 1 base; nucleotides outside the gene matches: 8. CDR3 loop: CASSSPRGLGTDTQYF. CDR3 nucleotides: TGTGCCAGCAGCTCCCCACGCGGACTAGGCACAGATACGCAGTATTTT.